Listed below are T cell receptor beta chains from one sample, sequenced in a study of T cell changes during pregnancy in multiple sclerosis. Produced via immunoSEQ multiplex PCR; TCRdb's table is partial and in-frame only. Here the sample spans tens of thousands of clones, 94% being singletons. The source was peripheral blood, collected in the second trimester of pregnancy. These TCRs come from a female donor in good health, enrolled as a control in a pregnancy study. CDR3s include the opening cysteine and the closing phenylalanine or tryptophan. D genes are given only for firm matches. Clone size, where shown, is once, few, many, or a class for clones that have expanded.

>TRBV6-5|-|TRBD1|TRBJ2-7
TGTGCCAGCAGCGCCGACAGGGTTCGGTACGAGCAGTACTTC
CASSADRVRYEQYF
>TRBV15|once|-|TRBJ2-1
TGTGCCACCAGCAGAGATAATCAGCAGGCAGTCACCCCCTACAATGAGCAGTTCTTC
CATSRDNQQAVTPYNEQFF
>TRBV2|-|TRBD2|TRBJ2-7
TGTGCCAGCAACTCCGGGACTAACTACGAGCAGTACTTC
CASNSGTNYEQYF
>TRBV7-9|-|-|TRBJ2-5
TGTGCCAGCAGCTTTACAGGCCAAGAGACCCAGTACTTC
CASSFTGQETQYF
>TRBV7-2|-|TRBD1|TRBJ1-3
TGTGCCAGCAGCCAGGGGGGCTTCTCTGGAAACACCATATATTTT
CASSQGGFSGNTIYF
>TRBV5-1|-|TRBD1|TRBJ2-1
TGCGCCAGCAGCTCCTACGGGACAGGGGAAGGCGAGCAGTTCTTC
CASSSYGTGEGEQFF
>TRBV10-3|-|TRBD2|TRBJ2-1
TGTGCCATCAGTAACCAGCGGGAAGAGACCTACAATGAGCAGTTCTTC
CAISNQREETYNEQFF
>TRBV6-5|-|-|TRBJ1-1
TGTGCCAGCAGTTACTCGAGGGCAGGGAACACTGAAGCTTTCTTT
CASSYSRAGNTEAFF
>TRBV6-1|-|TRBD2|TRBJ2-3
TGTGCCAGCAATAGCGGGAGGGGGGCGGATACGCAGTATTTT
CASNSGRGADTQYF
>TRBV4-1|-|-|TRBJ1-1
TGCGCCAGCAGCGCAACCGGGACACGCACTGAAGCTTTCTTT
CASSATGTRTEAFF
>TRBV28|-|TRBD2|TRBJ2-4
TGTGCCAGCAGTTTACTAGCGGGAGCCGACATTCAGTACTTC
CASSLLAGADIQYF
>TRBV30|-|-|TRBJ1-3
TGTGCCTGGACCCGGGACACAGATGGAAACACCATATATTTT
CAWTRDTDGNTIYF
>TRBV5-1|once|-|TRBJ2-2
TGCGCCAGCAGCTTCCGGAGGGGTACCGGGGAGCTGTTTTTT
CASSFRRGTGELFF
>TRBV6-5|-|-|TRBJ1-1
TGTGCCAGCAGCATCGACTGGAACACTGAAGCTTTCTTT
CASSIDWNTEAFF
>TRBV5-6|-|-|TRBJ1-2
TGTGCCAGCAGGTCTACCGGGACAAGCTATGGCTACACCTTC
CASRSTGTSYGYTF
>TRBV7-2|-|-|TRBJ1-3
TGTGCCAGCAGCTTAAGGGGGTCTACCGGAAACACCATATATTTT
CASSLRGSTGNTIYF
>TRBV25-1|-|TRBD1|TRBJ2-2
TGTGCCAGCAGTGTGACAGGGGCCACCGGGGAGCTGTTTTTT
CASSVTGATGELFF
>TRBV5-5|-|TRBD1|TRBJ2-6
TGTGCCAGCAGCTTTGCCGGGGACAGGGGGCACGGGGCCAACGTCCTGACTTTC
CASSFAGDRGHGANVLTF
>TRBV5-6|-|-|TRBJ2-5
TGTGCCAGCAGCTTGGAGGGTAGCGCGTACCAAGAGACCCAGTACTTC
CASSLEGSAYQETQYF
>TRBV2|-|-|TRBJ2-7
TGTGCCAGCAGTGGAGGCAGACCTCTGGAGCAGTACTTC
CASSGGRPLEQYF
>TRBV5-4|-|TRBD1|TRBJ2-5
TGTGCCAGTACCGGTGACAGGGGCCCTGCCGGGGCCCAGTACTTC
CASTGDRGPAGAQYF
>TRBV5-6|-|-|TRBJ1-1
TGTGCCAGCAGCTCTAGACAGTCGAGGAACACTGAAGCTTTCTTT
CASSSRQSRNTEAFF
>TRBV18|-|TRBD1|TRBJ1-2
TGTGCCAGCTCACCAGGGCAGGGGGCTACATATGGCTACACCTTC
CASSPGQGATYGYTF
>TRBV2|-|TRBD1|TRBJ2-5
TGTGCCAGCAGTTGGACAGGGGGAGAGACCCAGTACTTC
CASSWTGGETQYF
>TRBV7-9|-|TRBD1|TRBJ2-7
TGTGCCAGCAGCTTAGCAGGGACAGGGGCCTACGAGCAGTACTTC
CASSLAGTGAYEQYF
>TRBV6-1|-|TRBD1|TRBJ2-7
TGTGCCAGCAGTGACAGGGGGCTGTACGAGCAGTACTTC
CASSDRGLYEQYF
>TRBV19|-|-|TRBJ2-6
TGTGCCAGTAGTATATCTGACAGGTGGGACTACGGGGCCAACGTCCTGACTTTC
CASSISDRWDYGANVLTF
>TRBV7-9|-|-|TRBJ2-7
TGTGCCAGCAGCTCGGACTCTCCCTACGAGCAGTACTTC
CASSSDSPYEQYF
>TRBV6-1|once|-|TRBJ2-5
TGTGCCAGCAGTGAGAGGACACTCCAAGAGACCCAGTACTTC
CASSERTLQETQYF
>TRBV28|once|-|TRBJ2-3
TGTGCCAGCGCCGATTTAGTCGCGGGGTCTCAGGATACGCAGTATTTT
CASADLVAGSQDTQYF
>TRBV4-1|-|-|TRBJ2-7
TGCGCCAGCAGCCAAATGGGCGGGATGATCTACGAGCAGTACTTC
CASSQMGGMIYEQYF
>TRBV29-1|-|-|TRBJ2-6
TGCAGCGTTTACCGAAGGGGCGCGACTGGGGCCAACGTCCTGACTTTC
CSVYRRGATGANVLTF
>TRBV19|-|TRBD1|TRBJ2-7
TGTGCCAGTAGTTCCTGGGACAGGTACGAGCAGTACTTC
CASSSWDRYEQYF
>TRBV5-6|once|TRBD1|TRBJ2-6
TGTGCCAGCAGTTCCGGGACAGGGTTCTCTGGGGCCAACGTCCTGACTTTC
CASSSGTGFSGANVLTF
>TRBV29-1|-|-|TRBJ1-2
TGCAGCGTTGAGTCCACTAACTATGGCTACACCTTC
CSVESTNYGYTF
>TRBV7-7|-|-|TRBJ2-2
TGTGCTAGCAGCAAACAGGAGGGCATCAACACCGGGGAGCTGTTTTTT
CASSKQEGINTGELFF
>TRBV4-1|-|-|TRBJ2-1
TGCGCCAGCAGCCAAGATGAGGGATTGGGCAATGAGCAGTTCTTC
CASSQDEGLGNEQFF
>TRBV19|-|-|TRBJ2-1
TGTGCCAGTAGTATCGCATCGGGGAATGAGCAGTTCTTC
CASSIASGNEQFF
>TRBV18|few|-|TRBJ1-2
TGTGCCAGCTCACCGTCTAGCTATGGCTACACCTTC
CASSPSSYGYTF
>TRBV9|-|TRBD1|TRBJ2-2
TGTGCCAGCAGTCCGGCTCCGACAGGGCTCGAGGGGGAGCTGTTTTTT
CASSPAPTGLEGELFF
>TRBV27|-|-|TRBJ2-1
TGTGCCAGCAAGGGGCGGGACTTGATTCGGAATGAGCAGTTCTTC
CASKGRDLIRNEQFF
>TRBV23-1|-|-|TRBJ2-3
TGCGCCAGCAGCCACAGACCCATACCATCCCGCACAGATACGCAGTATTTT
CASSHRPIPSRTDTQYF
>TRBV9|once|-|TRBJ1-2
TGTGCCAGCAGCGCATACAGGGCGGGCTACACCTTC
CASSAYRAGYTF
>TRBV4-2|-|TRBD2|TRBJ2-7
TGTGCCAGTAGCCAAGTTCCCGGTGGGAGCGGGAGGGCCGACGAGCAGTACTTC
CASSQVPGGSGRADEQYF
>TRBV5-1|-|TRBD2|TRBJ2-2
TGCGCCAGCAGCTTGCGGGGACTAGCGGGATCGTCCGGGGAGCTGTTTTTT
CASSLRGLAGSSGELFF
>TRBV4-1|once|-|TRBJ2-7
TGCGCCAGCAGCCAAGATCTTTTGAGGGTGGAACAGTACTTC
CASSQDLLRVEQYF
>TRBV4-2|-|TRBD2|TRBJ2-1
TGTGCCAGCAGCCAAGATGGGACTAGCCCGTACAATGAGCAGTTCTTC
CASSQDGTSPYNEQFF
>TRBV28|-|-|TRBJ2-7
TGTGCCAGCAGAGACACGTACTACGAGCAGTACTTC
CASRDTYYEQYF
>TRBV7-9|-|TRBD2|TRBJ2-1
TGTGCCAGCAGCATGACTAGCGGGAGCCACAATGAGCAGTTCTTC
CASSMTSGSHNEQFF
>TRBV5-4|-|TRBD2|TRBJ2-3
TGTGCCAGCAGCTTCCAGCGGGAAAGGAGCACAGATACGCAGTATTTT
CASSFQRERSTDTQYF
>TRBV29-1|-|-|TRBJ2-1
TGCAGCGTCACGATAGATGAGCAGTTCTTC
CSVTIDEQFF
>TRBV6-5|-|-|TRBJ2-1
TGTGCCAGCAGCGACCCGGGGAACGGGCGGCGGTTCTTC
CASSDPGNGRRFF